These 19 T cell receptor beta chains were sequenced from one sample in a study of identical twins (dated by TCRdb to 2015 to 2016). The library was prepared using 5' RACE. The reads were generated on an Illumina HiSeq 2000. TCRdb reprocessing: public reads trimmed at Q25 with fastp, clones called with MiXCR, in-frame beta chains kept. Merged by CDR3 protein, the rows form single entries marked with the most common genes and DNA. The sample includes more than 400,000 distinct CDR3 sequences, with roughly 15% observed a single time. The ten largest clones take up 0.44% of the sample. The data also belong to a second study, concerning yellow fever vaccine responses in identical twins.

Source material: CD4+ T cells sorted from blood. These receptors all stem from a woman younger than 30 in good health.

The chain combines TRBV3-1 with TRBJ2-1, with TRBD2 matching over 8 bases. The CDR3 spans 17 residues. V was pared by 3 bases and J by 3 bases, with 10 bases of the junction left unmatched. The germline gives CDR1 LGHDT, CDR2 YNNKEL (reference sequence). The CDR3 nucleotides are TGTGCCAGCAGCCAGTATGCGACTAGCGACTTCTACAATGAGCAGTTCTTC. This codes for CASSQYATSDFYNEQFF.

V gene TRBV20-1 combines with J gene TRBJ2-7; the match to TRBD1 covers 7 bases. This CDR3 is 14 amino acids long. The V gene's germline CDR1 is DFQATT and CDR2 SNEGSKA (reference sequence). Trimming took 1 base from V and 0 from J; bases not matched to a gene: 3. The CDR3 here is CSARGAGGSYEQYF. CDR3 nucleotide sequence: TGCAGTGCTAGAGGGGCAGGGGGCTCCTACGAGCAGTACTTC.

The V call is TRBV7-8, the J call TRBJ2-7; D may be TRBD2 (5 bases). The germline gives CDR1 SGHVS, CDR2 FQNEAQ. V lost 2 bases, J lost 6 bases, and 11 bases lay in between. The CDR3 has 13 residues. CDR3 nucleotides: TGTGCCAGCAGCTTATGGGAGCCTAGCGAGCAGTACTTC. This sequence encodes CASSLWEPSEQYF.

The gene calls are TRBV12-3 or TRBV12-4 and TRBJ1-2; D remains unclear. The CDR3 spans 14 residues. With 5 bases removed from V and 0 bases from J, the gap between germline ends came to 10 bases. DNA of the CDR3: TGTGCCAGCAGTGTGGACGGTACTAACTATGGCTACACCTTC. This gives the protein CASSVDGTNYGYTF.

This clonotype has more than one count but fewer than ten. CDR3: CSARDTGRNTIYF. The CDR3 DNA follows: TGCAGTGCTAGAGATACCGGGCGAAACACCATATATTTT. The chain uses TRBV20-1 and TRBJ1-3; D remains unclear. Trimming cost V 0 bases and J 5 bases, with 8 bases left between them. Germline lookup yields CDR1 DFQATT and CDR2 SNEGSKA (reference sequence). The CDR3 covers 13 residues.

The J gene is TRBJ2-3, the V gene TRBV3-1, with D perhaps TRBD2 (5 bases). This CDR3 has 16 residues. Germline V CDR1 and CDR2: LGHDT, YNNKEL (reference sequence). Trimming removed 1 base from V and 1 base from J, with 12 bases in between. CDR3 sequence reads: CASSQGRAGRTDTQYF. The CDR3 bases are TGTGCCAGCAGCCAAGGTCGTGCGGGCCGCACAGATACGCAGTATTTT.

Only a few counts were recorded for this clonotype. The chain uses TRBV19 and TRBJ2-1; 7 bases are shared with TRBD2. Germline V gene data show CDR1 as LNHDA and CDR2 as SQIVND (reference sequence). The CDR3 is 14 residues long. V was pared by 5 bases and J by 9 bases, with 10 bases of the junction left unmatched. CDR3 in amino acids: CASSFGLGRGEQFF. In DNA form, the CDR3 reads TGTGCCAGTAGTTTCGGACTAGGGAGGGGTGAGCAGTTCTTC.

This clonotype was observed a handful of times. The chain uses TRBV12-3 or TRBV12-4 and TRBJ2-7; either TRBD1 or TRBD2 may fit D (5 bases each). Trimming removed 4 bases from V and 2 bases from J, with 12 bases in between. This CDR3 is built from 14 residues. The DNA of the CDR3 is TGTGCCAGCAGTTCCCGGGACCGAACCTACGAGCAGTACTTC. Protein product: CASSSRDRTYEQYF.

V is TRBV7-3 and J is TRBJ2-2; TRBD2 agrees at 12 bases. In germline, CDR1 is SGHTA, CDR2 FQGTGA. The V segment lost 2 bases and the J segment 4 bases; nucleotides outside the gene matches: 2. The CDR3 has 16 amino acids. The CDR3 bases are TGTGCCAGCAGCTTACCGGGACTAGCGGGCACCGGGGAGCTGTTTTTT. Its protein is CASSLPGLAGTGELFF.

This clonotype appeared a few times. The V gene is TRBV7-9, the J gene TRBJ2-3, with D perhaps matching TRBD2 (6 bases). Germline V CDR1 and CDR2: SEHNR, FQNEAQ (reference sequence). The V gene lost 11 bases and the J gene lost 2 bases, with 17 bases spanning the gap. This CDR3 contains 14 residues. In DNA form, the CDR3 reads TGTGCCGCCAGTATCGGGAGTAACACAGATACGCAGTATTTT. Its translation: CAASIGSNTDTQYF.

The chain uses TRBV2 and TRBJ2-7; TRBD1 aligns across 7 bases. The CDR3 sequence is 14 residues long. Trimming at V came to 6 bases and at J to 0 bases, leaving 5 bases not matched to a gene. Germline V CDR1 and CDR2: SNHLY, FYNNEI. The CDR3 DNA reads TGTGCCAGCAGAAGTGGACAGGACTCCTACGAGCAGTACGTC. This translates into CASRSGQDSYEQYV.

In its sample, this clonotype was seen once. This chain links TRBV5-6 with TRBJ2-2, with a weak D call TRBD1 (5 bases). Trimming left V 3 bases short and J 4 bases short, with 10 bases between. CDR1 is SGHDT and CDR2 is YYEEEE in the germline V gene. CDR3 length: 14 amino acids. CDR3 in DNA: TGTGCCAGCAGCTCATGGGGCTGCACCGGGGAGCTGTTTTTT. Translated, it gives CASSSWGCTGELFF.

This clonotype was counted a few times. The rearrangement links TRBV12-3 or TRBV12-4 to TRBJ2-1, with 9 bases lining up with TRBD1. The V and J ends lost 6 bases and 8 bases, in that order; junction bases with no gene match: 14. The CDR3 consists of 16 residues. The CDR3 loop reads CASRYGQGTGTDEQFF. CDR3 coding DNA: TGTGCCAGCAGGTATGGACAGGGGACGGGGACGGATGAGCAGTTCTTC.

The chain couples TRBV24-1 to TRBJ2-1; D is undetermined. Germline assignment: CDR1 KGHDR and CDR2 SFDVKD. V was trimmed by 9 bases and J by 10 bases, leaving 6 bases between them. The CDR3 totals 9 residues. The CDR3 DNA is TGTGCCACCGAAATAGAGCAGTTCTTC. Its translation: CATEIEQFF.

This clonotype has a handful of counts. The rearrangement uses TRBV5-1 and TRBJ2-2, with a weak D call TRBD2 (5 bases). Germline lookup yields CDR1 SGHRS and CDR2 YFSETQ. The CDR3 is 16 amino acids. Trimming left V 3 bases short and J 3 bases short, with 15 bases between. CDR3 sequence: CASSSILGSYTGELFF. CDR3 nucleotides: TGCGCCAGCAGCTCCATCCTTGGGAGTTACACCGGGGAGCTGTTTTTT.

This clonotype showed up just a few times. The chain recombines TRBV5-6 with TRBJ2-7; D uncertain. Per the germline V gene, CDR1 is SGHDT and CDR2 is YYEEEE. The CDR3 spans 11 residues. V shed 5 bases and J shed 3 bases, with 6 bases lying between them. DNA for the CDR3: TGTGCCAGCAGTCAGGACTACGAGCAGTACTTC. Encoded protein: CASSQDYEQYF.

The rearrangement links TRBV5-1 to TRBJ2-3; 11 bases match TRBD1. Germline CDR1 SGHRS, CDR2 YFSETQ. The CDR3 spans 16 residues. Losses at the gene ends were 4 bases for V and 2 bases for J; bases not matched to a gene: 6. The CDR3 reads CASSGGGQGDTDTQYF. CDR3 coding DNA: TGCGCCAGCAGCGGAGGGGGACAGGGGGACACAGATACGCAGTATTTT.

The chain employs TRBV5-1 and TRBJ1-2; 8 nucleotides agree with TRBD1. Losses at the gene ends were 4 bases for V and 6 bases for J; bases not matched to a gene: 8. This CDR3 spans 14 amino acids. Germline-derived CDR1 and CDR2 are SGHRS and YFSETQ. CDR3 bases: TGCGCCAGCAGCGAAACAGGGGGACTGGATGGCTACACCTTC. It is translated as CASSETGGLDGYTF.

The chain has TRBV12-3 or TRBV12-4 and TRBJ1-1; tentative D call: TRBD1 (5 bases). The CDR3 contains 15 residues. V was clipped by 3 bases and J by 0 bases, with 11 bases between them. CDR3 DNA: TGTGCCAGCAGTTTCCTGCGGACATTGAACACTGAAGCTTTCTTT. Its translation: CASSFLRTLNTEAFF.